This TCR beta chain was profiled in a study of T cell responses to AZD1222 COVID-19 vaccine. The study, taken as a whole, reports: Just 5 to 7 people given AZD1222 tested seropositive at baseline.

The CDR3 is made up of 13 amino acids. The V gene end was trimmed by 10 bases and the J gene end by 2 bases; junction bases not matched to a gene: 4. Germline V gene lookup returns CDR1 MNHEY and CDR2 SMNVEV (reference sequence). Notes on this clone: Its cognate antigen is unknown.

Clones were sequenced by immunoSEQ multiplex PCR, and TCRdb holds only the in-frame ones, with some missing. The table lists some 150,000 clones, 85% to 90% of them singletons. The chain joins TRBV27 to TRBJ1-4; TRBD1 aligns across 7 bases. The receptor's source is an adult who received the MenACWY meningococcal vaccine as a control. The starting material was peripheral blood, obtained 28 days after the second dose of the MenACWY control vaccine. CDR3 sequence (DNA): TGTGCCACGGCGACAGGGACTAATGAAAAACTGTTTTTT. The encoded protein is CATATGTNEKLFF.